What follows are 27 T cell receptor beta chains derived from one specimen sequenced in a study of T-cell reconstitution after alpha-beta-depleted transplantation in children. As it was prepared, the TCRbeta library received unique molecular identifiers. TCRdb redid the calling of the PCR reads with MiXCR, one entry per CDR3 protein. This sample has about 290,000 distinct CDR3 sequences, with around a tenth found just once. Sequencing was performed on PBMCs, taken before TCRalphabeta/CD19-depleted stem cell transplant. Every receptor here comes from a boy under three years old with acute myeloid leukemia, due to receive a stem cell transplant.

This clonotype has more than one count but fewer than ten. The chain is built from TRBV30 and TRBJ2-3, with 7 bases lining up with TRBD1. Germline CDR1 reads GTSNPN; CDR2 reads SVGIG (reference sequence). J lost 2 bases, V lost 1 base, and 6 bases had no gene match. The CDR3 consists of 15 residues. As DNA, the CDR3 is TGTGCCTGGAGTGAGGGACAGTCTGCCACAGATACGCAGTATTTT. Residues: CAWSEGQSATDTQYF.

The table lists this clonotype with a few counts. The chain uses TRBV28 and TRBJ2-2; D might be TRBD2 (5 bases). The V end lost 2 bases, the J end lost 5 bases, and 24 bases lay between the germline ends. Germline lookup yields CDR1 MDHEN and CDR2 SYDVKM. This CDR3 has 19 amino acids. The CDR3 loop reads CASSLIVGLGFGETGELFF. The CDR3 nucleotides are TGTGCCAGCAGTTTAATTGTGGGTCTCGGGTTCGGGGAAACCGGGGAGCTGTTTTTT.

Ten or more counts support this clonotype. V gene TRBV20-1 combines with J gene TRBJ2-7; D tentatively fits TRBD1 or TRBD2 (5 bases each). CDR1 and CDR2 (germline): DFQATT, SNEGSKA (reference sequence). CDR3 length equals 12 residues. The germline V and J ends were trimmed by 5 bases and 3 bases, with 11 bases remaining between them. The CDR3 sequence is CSAYGADYEQYF. For the CDR3, the DNA is TGCAGTGCTTACGGGGCCGACTACGAGCAGTACTTC.

A word on this clonotype: A much larger clone is a single base away; this may be a read error. The J gene is TRBJ2-5, the V gene TRBV5-1; TRBD2 aligns across 7 bases. Germline V gene sequence: CDR1 SGHRS, CDR2 YFSETQ. This CDR3 comprises 16 residues. In DNA, the CDR3 is TGCGCCAGCAGATCCGGGGGAGGGCTAGCGGTGGAGAGCCAGTACTTC. Translation gives CASRSGGGLAVESQYF.

This clonotype is labeled as medium-sized. The J gene is TRBJ2-1, the V gene TRBV7-2; the match to TRBD2 covers 11 bases. The germline V gene encodes CDR1 SGHTA and CDR2 FQGNSA. CDR3 length: 19 residues. Trimming took 2 bases from V and 0 from J; bases not matched to a gene: 9. The CDR3 nucleotides read TGTGCCAGCAGCTTATTAGCGGGGGGGCAAGGGAGCTCCTACAATGAGCAGTTCTTC. Translation: CASSLLAGGQGSSYNEQFF.

This clonotype was seen at least ten times. The genes are TRBV11-1 and TRBJ2-7; 10 nucleotides agree with TRBD2. Germline V gives CDR1 SGHAT, CDR2 FQDESV (reference sequence). J gave up 0 bases and V 0 bases, and 8 bases lay outside the gene matches. The CDR3 has 18 amino acids. CDR3 sequence: CASSLAHLTSGYSYEQYF. The CDR3 coding sequence is TGTGCCAGCAGCTTAGCCCATTTGACTAGCGGGTACTCCTACGAGCAGTACTTC.

This clonotype has more than one count but fewer than ten. This chain uses TRBV5-1 with TRBJ2-7, with TRBD1 matching over 8 bases. Germline CDR1 is SGHRS and CDR2 is YFSETQ. The V gene end was trimmed by 0 bases and the J gene end by 0 bases; junction bases not matched to a gene: 8. This CDR3 spans 17 amino acids. The CDR3: CASSLDHDGTGSYEQYF. CDR3 in DNA: TGCGCCAGCAGCTTGGACCATGACGGGACAGGCTCCTACGAGCAGTACTTC.

This clonotype was found many times. The genes are TRBV9 and TRBJ2-7; D tentatively fits TRBD1 or TRBD2 (7 bases each). This CDR3 has 15 amino acids. V gave up 0 bases and J gave up 2 bases, with 12 bases separating them. Germline V CDR1 and CDR2: SGDLS, YYNGEE. CDR3 DNA: TGTGCCAGCAGCGTAGATCAGGGGGGGGCCTACGAGCAGTACTTC. Its protein product is CASSVDQGGAYEQYF. Complete variable domain (other parts from reference TRBV9 and TRBJ2-7): DSGVTQTPKHLITATGQRVTLRCSPRSGDLSVYWYQQSLDQGLQFLIQYYNGEERAKGNILERFSAQQFPDLHSELNLSSLELGDSALYFCASSVDQGGAYEQYFGPGTRLTVT.

In this sample, this clonotype turned up many times. The chain has TRBV4-3 and TRBJ2-1; D is ambiguous. From germline, CDR1 is LGHNA and CDR2 YSLEER. The CDR3 covers 16 residues. The V and J ends lost 0 bases and 2 bases respectively, with 11 bases between them. CDR3 sequence (DNA): TGCGCCAGCAGCCAAGAGGATGAAGGGCCCTACAATGAGCAGTTCTTC. It encodes CASSQEDEGPYNEQFF.

The chain couples TRBV11-1 to TRBJ2-5, with 7 bases identical to TRBD2. The CDR3 covers 15 residues. V lost 4 bases and J lost 0; bases outside the gene matches: 5. The germline gives CDR1 SGHAT, CDR2 FQDESV (reference sequence). The CDR3 region is CASSSGGRNQETQYF. The CDR3 nucleotides read TGTGCCAGCAGCTCGGGGGGACGGAACCAAGAGACCCAGTACTTC.

This clonotype occurred many times. The chain recombines TRBV20-1 with TRBJ2-7; D is ambiguous. Germline CDR1 DFQATT, CDR2 SNEGSKA (reference sequence). V gave up 3 bases and J gave up 2 bases, with 5 bases separating them. CDR3 length: 11 residues. In nucleotides, the CDR3 is TGCAGTGCTAGGTGGACCTACGAGCAGTACTTC. Translated, it gives CSARWTYEQYF.

Many counts were recorded for this clonotype. The V gene is TRBV28, the J gene TRBJ1-2, with a possible D match to TRBD1 (6 bases). The germline CDR1 and CDR2 sequences are MDHEN and SYDVKM. The CDR3 covers 15 residues. Trimming took off 1 base at V and 3 bases at J, with 12 bases between the two ends. This CDR3 is CASSLSSGADYGYTF. Here the CDR3 DNA reads TGTGCCAGCAGTTTATCATCAGGGGCCGACTATGGCTACACCTTC.

The chain links TRBV29-1 to TRBJ2-7, with a weak D call TRBD1 (5 bases). The CDR3 extends over 12 amino acids. The germline gives CDR1 SQVTM, CDR2 ANQGSEA. Trimming took 3 bases from V and 2 from J, leaving 8 bases between them. CDR3 sequence reads: CSVDLGPYEQYF. CDR3 coding DNA: TGCAGCGTTGACCTGGGGCCCTACGAGCAGTACTTC.

The chain employs TRBV19 and TRBJ2-1, with TRBD1 identical over 9 bases. Unmatched junction bases numbered 2, after V lost 7 bases and J lost 1 base. The CDR3 extends over 14 amino acids. Germline assignment: CDR1 LNHDA and CDR2 SQIVND (reference sequence). CDR3 region: CASTTGGSYNEQFF. The CDR3 bases are TGTGCCAGTACGACAGGGGGATCCTACAATGAGCAGTTCTTC.

This clonotype has a count of ten or more. V and J are TRBV29-1 and TRBJ2-7; 8 nucleotides agree with TRBD2. The CDR3 length is 13 residues. The germline gives CDR1 SQVTM, CDR2 ANQGSEA. The CDR3 here is CNPGGTNPYEQYF. The CDR3 DNA is TGCAACCCGGGGGGGACCAACCCCTACGAGCAGTACTTC.

Details on this clonotype: The junction and the germline gene differ at one end; a read error may be behind it. This sequence joins TRBV28 and TRBJ2-7, with D uncertain. CDR3 length equals 12 residues. Germline CDR1 reads MDHEN; CDR2 reads SYDVKM. The CDR3 reads CASSPHLVVPCF. CDR3 in DNA: TGTGCCAGCAGTCCCCACCTAGTAGTCCCTTGCTTC.

This clonotype was counted many times. V is TRBV11-2 and J is TRBJ2-7, with 11 nucleotides matching TRBD2. This CDR3 has 18 amino acids. The V segment lost 7 bases and the J segment 3 bases; nucleotides outside the gene matches: 17. Germline V gives CDR1 SGHAT, CDR2 FQNNGV. The CDR3 nucleotides are TGTGCCAGCAACGACCCGGGACTAGCGGACATAGGGATCTACGAGCAGTACTTC. Residues: CASNDPGLADIGIYEQYF.

Ten or more counts support this clonotype. The CDR3 loop reads CASSATGGSTEAFF. The CDR3 DNA sequence: TGTGCCAGCAGTGCAACAGGGGGTTCGACTGAAGCTTTCTTT. The chain combines TRBV25-1 with TRBJ1-1; 8 nucleotides align to TRBD1. The CDR3 extends over 14 amino acids. V trimming: 4 bases; J trimming: 5 bases; junction bases outside the gene matches: 6. Germline lookup yields CDR1 MGHDK and CDR2 SYGVNS.

The chain recombines TRBV15 with TRBJ2-1, with D tentatively TRBD1 or TRBD2 (5 bases each). Germline loops: CDR1 LNHNV, CDR2 YYDKDF (reference sequence). V gave up 3 bases and J gave up 6 bases, with 12 bases separating them. This CDR3 region has 14 residues. CDR3 sequence (DNA): TGTGCCACCAGCAGGACCCCGGGGACCAATGAGCAGTTCTTC. The encoded protein is CATSRTPGTNEQFF.

This clonotype has ten or more counts. The J gene is TRBJ2-3, the V gene TRBV9; 8 bases are shared with TRBD2. V trimming: 2 bases; J trimming: 3 bases; junction bases outside the gene matches: 5. The CDR3 spans 15 residues. Germline CDR1 reads SGDLS; CDR2 reads YYNGEE. CDR3 protein: CASSVLGGRTDTQYF. The CDR3 DNA reads TGTGCCAGCAGCGTCTTAGGCGGGAGGACAGATACGCAGTATTTT.

This clonotype was observed at least ten times. This sequence joins TRBV24-1 and TRBJ1-4, with 9 bases fitting TRBD1. This CDR3 is 17 amino acids long. The germline V gene encodes CDR1 KGHDR and CDR2 SFDVKD. V lost 2 bases and J lost 8; bases outside the gene matches: 11. The CDR3 sequence is CATSDSSSGTGLEKLFF. The CDR3 DNA sequence: TGTGCCACCAGTGATTCATCCTCCGGGACAGGGCTCGAAAAACTGTTTTTT.

A few counts support this clonotype. The V gene is TRBV5-1, the J gene TRBJ2-7; tentatively, D is TRBD1 or TRBD2 (5 bases each). This CDR3 is built from 15 residues. V was pared by 4 bases and J by 3 bases, with 17 bases between. Germline V CDR1 and CDR2: SGHRS, YFSETQ. In nucleotides, the CDR3 is TGCGCCAGCAGCCTATCCGGGACGGTTTTCTACGAGCAGTACTTC. Its translation is CASSLSGTVFYEQYF.

The chain has TRBV12-3 or TRBV12-4 and TRBJ1-5; 9 bases fit TRBD1. The CDR3 extends over 14 amino acids. J was trimmed by 5 bases and V by 5 bases; bases with no gene match: 4. Here the CDR3 DNA reads TGTGCCAGCAGTCTGACAGGGGGATATCAGCCCCAGCATTTT. This gives the protein CASSLTGGYQPQHF.

This clonotype was picked up many times. The rearrangement uses TRBV5-1 and TRBJ1-1; D gene unclear. This CDR3 has 14 residues. Trimming took off 0 bases at V and 5 bases at J, with 11 bases between the two ends. Germline V gene lookup returns CDR1 SGHRS and CDR2 YFSETQ. The chain's CDR3 is CASSLDGMGTEAFF. The CDR3 DNA reads as TGCGCCAGCAGCTTGGACGGGATGGGGACTGAAGCTTTCTTT.

This clonotype was detected ten times or more. The J gene is TRBJ2-7, the V gene TRBV15; 10 nucleotides agree with TRBD1. The CDR3 consists of 19 residues. Per germline, CDR1 LNHNV and CDR2 YYDKDF (reference sequence). After removal of 0 bases from V and 5 bases from J, the junction contained 16 bases not matched to a gene. Here the CDR3 DNA reads TGTGCCACCAGCAGAGAATCCCATCGTCCGGGACAGGGGACCAACGAGCAGTACTTC. Translating it yields CATSRESHRPGQGTNEQYF.

This clonotype was picked up many times. This chain connects TRBV7-2 to TRBJ1-3; the D is unclear. V lost 8 bases, J lost 1 base, and 9 bases lay in between. The V gene's germline CDR1 is SGHTA and CDR2 FQGNSA. This CDR3 is 13 amino acids long. The CDR3 sequence: CASDPGSGNTIYF. In DNA form, the CDR3 reads TGTGCCAGCGATCCGGGTTCTGGAAACACCATATATTTT.

This clonotype was counted many times. The rearrangement uses TRBV28 and TRBJ2-7; 9 nucleotides agree with TRBD1. The CDR3 contains 14 residues. CDR1 and CDR2 from the germline V gene are MDHEN and SYDVKM. The J segment lost 6 bases and the V segment lost 5 bases, leaving 8 bases of the junction unmatched. This CDR3 is CASSEWTGDTEQYF. For the CDR3, the DNA is TGTGCCAGCAGTGAATGGACAGGGGATACCGAGCAGTACTTC.